These 20 T cell receptor beta chains were sequenced from one sample in a study of shared clonotypes between healthy human individuals. Assay used: immunoSEQ multiplex PCR; TCRdb lists only in-frame clones, some missing. The data contain roughly 2.2 million clones, just under 95% of them singletons. The sequenced sample was naive CD4+ T cells from PBMCs. Subset here: CD45RA+ positively selected. The receptors stem from a man aged 18 to 35 in good health. Some clones in this sample may be carry-over from other donors' samples.

Worth noting for this clone: This sample includes further DNA sequences coding for the same CDR3. The chain employs TRBV7-3 and TRBJ2-1, with D maybe TRBD1 (6 bases). This CDR3 comprises 12 residues. Looked up from germline, CDR1 is SGHTA and CDR2 is FQGTGA. Between the trimmed V and J ends, which lost 4 bases and 7 bases, there was a span of 8 bases. The CDR3, as DNA: TGTGCCAGCAGCTCACAGGGAAATGAGCAGTTCTTC. Translation gives CASSSQGNEQFF. The full variable domain, in which reference TRBV7-3 and TRBJ2-1 provide the parts outside the CDR3, is GAGVSQTPSNKVTEKGKYVELRCDPISGHTALYWYRQSLGQGPEFLIYFQGTGAADDSGLPNDRFFAVRPEGSVSTLKIQRTERGDSAVYLCASSSQGNEQFFGPGTRLTVL.

V gene TRBV5-1 combines with J gene TRBJ1-1; a weak D match, TRBD1 (5 bases). Germline CDR1 is SGHRS and CDR2 is YFSETQ. V lost 8 bases and J 3 bases, leaving 14 bases between the germline ends. The CDR3 loop spans 13 amino acids. CDR3 in DNA: TGCGCCAGTAAAGTCCAGGGAGACACTGAAGCTTTCTTT. Its translation: CASKVQGDTEAFF.

J is TRBJ1-2 and V is TRBV5-4, with TRBD1 matching over 9 bases. V lost 3 bases and J lost 2; bases outside the gene matches: 8. This CDR3 is built from 16 residues. Germline V CDR1 and CDR2: SGHNT, YYREEE (reference sequence). The CDR3 protein is CASSSPGQGLNYGYTF. CDR3 coding DNA: TGTGCCAGCAGCTCCCCGGGACAGGGACTAAACTATGGCTACACCTTC.

The CDR3, as DNA: TGTGCCAGCAGCTTAGATCAGGGGGCGGAGACCCAGTACTTC. Amino acids: CASSLDQGAETQYF. This sequence joins TRBV7-2 and TRBJ2-5, with TRBD1 identical over 8 bases. Germline CDR1 reads SGHTA; CDR2 reads FQGNSA. Trimming took 1 base from V and 5 from J; bases not matched to a gene: 3. This CDR3 contains 14 residues.

V and J are TRBV28 and TRBJ2-1; the D gene is possibly TRBD2 (6 bases). This CDR3 comprises 13 residues. Germline V gene lookup returns CDR1 MDHEN and CDR2 SYDVKM. V dropped 3 bases and J dropped 9 bases, with 12 bases sitting between them. The CDR3, as DNA: TGTGCCAGCAGTTTGCGCCAGACTAGTGAGCAGTTCTTC. Amino acids: CASSLRQTSEQFF.

The chain carries TRBV11-2 and TRBJ1-1; TRBD1 is a possible D gene (5 bases). The V gene's germline CDR1 is SGHAT and CDR2 FQNNGV. With 3 bases removed from V and 4 bases from J, the gap between germline ends came to 12 bases. CDR3 length equals 14 residues. The CDR3 coding sequence is TGTGCCAGCAGCTTCTCAGGGATTCGCACTGAAGCTTTCTTT. Its protein is CASSFSGIRTEAFF.

The J gene is TRBJ2-7, the V gene TRBV7-8; TRBD2 aligns across 15 bases. J lost 4 bases, V lost 4 bases, and 11 bases had no gene match. The CDR3 length is 18 residues. CDR1 SGHVS and CDR2 FQNEAQ come from the germline V gene. The CDR3 nucleotides read TGTGCCAGCAGCTCAGGACTAGCGGGAGGGCCATCATCGTACGAGCAGTACTTC. It is translated as CASSSGLAGGPSSYEQYF.

This clone appeared a few times. The rearrangement links TRBV19 to TRBJ1-5; a weak D match, TRBD1 (6 bases). The V and J ends lost 5 bases and 3 bases respectively, with 14 bases between them. CDR1 is LNHDA and CDR2 is SQIVND in the germline V gene (reference sequence). This CDR3 spans 15 amino acids. The CDR3 bases are TGTGCCAGTAGTGCCCTGGCAGGGGACAATCAGCCCCAGCATTTT. Its protein product is CASSALAGDNQPQHF.

V is TRBV28 and J is TRBJ2-7; 7 bases agree with TRBD2. The J segment lost 2 bases and the V segment lost 5 bases, leaving 9 bases of the junction unmatched. This CDR3 has 15 residues. In germline, CDR1 is MDHEN, CDR2 SYDVKM. DNA of the CDR3: TGTGCCAGCAGTCCGCTTTGGGGGGGAACCTACGAGCAGTACTTC. Its protein is CASSPLWGGTYEQYF.

The gene calls are TRBV11-2 and TRBJ2-7, with TRBD2 matching 8 bases. V lost 8 bases and J lost 2; bases outside the gene matches: 8. Germline V gene lookup returns CDR1 SGHAT and CDR2 FQNNGV. CDR3 length: 14 amino acids. CDR3 sequence reads: CASLRSGSPYEQYF. The CDR3 region has the DNA TGTGCCAGCCTCAGGAGCGGGAGTCCCTACGAGCAGTACTTC. Combining the CDR3 with reference TRBV11-2 and TRBJ2-7 gives the whole variable domain EAGVAQSPRYKIIEKRQSVAFWCNPISGHATLYWYQQILGQGPKLLIQFQNNGVVDDSQLPKDRFSAERLKGVDSTLKIQPAKLEDSAVYLCASLRSGSPYEQYFGPGTRLTVT.

The chain recombines TRBV6-5 with TRBJ2-7; 8 bases fit TRBD1. Per the germline V gene, CDR1 is MNHEY and CDR2 is SVGAGI. This CDR3 is built from 14 residues. The V gene end was trimmed by 6 bases and the J gene end by 2 bases; junction bases not matched to a gene: 6. CDR3 amino acids: CASRRTGKTYEQYF. The CDR3 DNA reads TGTGCCAGCAGGCGGACAGGGAAGACCTACGAGCAGTACTTC.

The rearrangement joins TRBV5-1 to TRBJ2-1; the D gene is possibly TRBD2 (6 bases). Trimming stripped 0 bases from V and 7 bases from J, with 23 bases between. The length of the CDR3 is 18 residues. Germline CDR1 SGHRS, CDR2 YFSETQ. In nucleotides, the CDR3 is TGCGCCAGCAGCTTGGAGTTACGGGCCGGGAGCGAGATGAATGAGCAGTTCTTC. This sequence encodes CASSLELRAGSEMNEQFF.

This rearrangement joins TRBV28 to TRBJ1-2; unclear D gene. The ends were cut back, 3 bases at V and 5 bases at J, with 16 bases in the middle. Germline V gene sequence: CDR1 MDHEN, CDR2 SYDVKM. The CDR3 has 15 residues. Here the CDR3 reads CASSLGKRPPYGYTF. As DNA, the CDR3 is TGTGCCAGCAGTTTGGGGAAACGGCCTCCGTATGGCTACACCTTC.

This chain uses TRBV5-4 with TRBJ1-1, with D uncertain. V lost 4 bases, J lost 1 base, and 14 bases lay in between. There are 15 residues in the CDR3. Germline V gene lookup returns CDR1 SGHNT and CDR2 YYREEE (reference sequence). As DNA, the CDR3 is TGTGCCAGCAGCCTGGCTTGGCAGACGAACACTGAAGCTTTCTTT. Its translation: CASSLAWQTNTEAFF.

J is TRBJ2-3 and V is TRBV28, with D unclear. The CDR3 sequence is 12 residues long. Deletions cut 2 bases from V and 4 bases from J, with 4 bases between. Germline assignment: CDR1 MDHEN and CDR2 SYDVKM. The CDR3: CASSLIPDTQYF. The CDR3 region has the DNA TGTGCCAGCAGTTTAATCCCAGATACGCAGTATTTT.

This clone came up a few times. Other nucleotide sequences from this sample produce the same CDR3. This chain uses TRBV9 with TRBJ1-1; tentative D call: TRBD1 (6 bases). V was clipped by 4 bases and J by 0 bases, with 10 bases between them. CDR1 is SGDLS, CDR2 YYNGEE, per germline. The CDR3 runs to 14 residues. The CDR3 loop is CASSRTAMNTEAFF. In nucleotides, the CDR3 is TGTGCCAGCAGCCGGACAGCCATGAACACTGAAGCTTTCTTT.

The chain couples TRBV18 to TRBJ2-1, with TRBD1 matching over 8 bases. V shed 5 bases and J 2 bases; nucleotides not matched to a gene: 5. CDR3 size: 15 residues. The germline V gene has CDR1 KGHSH and CDR2 LQKENI. In nucleotides, the CDR3 is TGTGCCAGCTCAGTCGGACAGGGAGCCTACAATGAGCAGTTCTTC. Protein product: CASSVGQGAYNEQFF. The full variable domain, in which reference TRBV18 and TRBJ2-1 provide the parts outside the CDR3, is NAGVMQNPRHLVRRRGQEARLRCSPMKGHSHVYWYRQLPEEGLKFMVYLQKENIIDESGMPKERFSAEFPKEGPSILRIQQVVRGDSAAYFCASSVGQGAYNEQFFGPGTRLTVL.

The genes are TRBV11-3 and TRBJ2-1, with 9 bases lining up with TRBD2. This CDR3 has 16 amino acids. Trimming removed 1 base from V and 7 bases from J; junction bases left unmatched: 8. The V gene's germline CDR1 is SGHNT and CDR2 YENEEA. As DNA, the CDR3 is TGTGCCAGCAGCTTAGGTCCTAGCGGGAACGGGAATGAGCAGTTCTTC. It yields the protein CASSLGPSGNGNEQFF.

The rearrangement links TRBV5-1 to TRBJ1-2; 7 bases agree with TRBD1. Looked up from germline, CDR1 is SGHRS and CDR2 is YFSETQ. Trimming cost V 0 bases and J 7 bases; bases outside gene matches: 6. The CDR3 has 14 residues. The CDR3 here is CASSLAQGDVGYTF. The CDR3 region has the DNA TGCGCCAGCAGCTTGGCTCAGGGGGATGTTGGCTACACCTTC.

The chain links TRBV18 to TRBJ1-3; D gene unclear. Germline V gene data show CDR1 as KGHSH and CDR2 as LQKENI. The CDR3 spans 16 residues. Trimming pared 1 base from V and 0 bases from J, leaving 10 bases between. The CDR3 coding sequence is TGTGCCAGCTCACCACTTGCGGGGAACTCTGGAAACACCATATATTTT. Translating it yields CASSPLAGNSGNTIYF.